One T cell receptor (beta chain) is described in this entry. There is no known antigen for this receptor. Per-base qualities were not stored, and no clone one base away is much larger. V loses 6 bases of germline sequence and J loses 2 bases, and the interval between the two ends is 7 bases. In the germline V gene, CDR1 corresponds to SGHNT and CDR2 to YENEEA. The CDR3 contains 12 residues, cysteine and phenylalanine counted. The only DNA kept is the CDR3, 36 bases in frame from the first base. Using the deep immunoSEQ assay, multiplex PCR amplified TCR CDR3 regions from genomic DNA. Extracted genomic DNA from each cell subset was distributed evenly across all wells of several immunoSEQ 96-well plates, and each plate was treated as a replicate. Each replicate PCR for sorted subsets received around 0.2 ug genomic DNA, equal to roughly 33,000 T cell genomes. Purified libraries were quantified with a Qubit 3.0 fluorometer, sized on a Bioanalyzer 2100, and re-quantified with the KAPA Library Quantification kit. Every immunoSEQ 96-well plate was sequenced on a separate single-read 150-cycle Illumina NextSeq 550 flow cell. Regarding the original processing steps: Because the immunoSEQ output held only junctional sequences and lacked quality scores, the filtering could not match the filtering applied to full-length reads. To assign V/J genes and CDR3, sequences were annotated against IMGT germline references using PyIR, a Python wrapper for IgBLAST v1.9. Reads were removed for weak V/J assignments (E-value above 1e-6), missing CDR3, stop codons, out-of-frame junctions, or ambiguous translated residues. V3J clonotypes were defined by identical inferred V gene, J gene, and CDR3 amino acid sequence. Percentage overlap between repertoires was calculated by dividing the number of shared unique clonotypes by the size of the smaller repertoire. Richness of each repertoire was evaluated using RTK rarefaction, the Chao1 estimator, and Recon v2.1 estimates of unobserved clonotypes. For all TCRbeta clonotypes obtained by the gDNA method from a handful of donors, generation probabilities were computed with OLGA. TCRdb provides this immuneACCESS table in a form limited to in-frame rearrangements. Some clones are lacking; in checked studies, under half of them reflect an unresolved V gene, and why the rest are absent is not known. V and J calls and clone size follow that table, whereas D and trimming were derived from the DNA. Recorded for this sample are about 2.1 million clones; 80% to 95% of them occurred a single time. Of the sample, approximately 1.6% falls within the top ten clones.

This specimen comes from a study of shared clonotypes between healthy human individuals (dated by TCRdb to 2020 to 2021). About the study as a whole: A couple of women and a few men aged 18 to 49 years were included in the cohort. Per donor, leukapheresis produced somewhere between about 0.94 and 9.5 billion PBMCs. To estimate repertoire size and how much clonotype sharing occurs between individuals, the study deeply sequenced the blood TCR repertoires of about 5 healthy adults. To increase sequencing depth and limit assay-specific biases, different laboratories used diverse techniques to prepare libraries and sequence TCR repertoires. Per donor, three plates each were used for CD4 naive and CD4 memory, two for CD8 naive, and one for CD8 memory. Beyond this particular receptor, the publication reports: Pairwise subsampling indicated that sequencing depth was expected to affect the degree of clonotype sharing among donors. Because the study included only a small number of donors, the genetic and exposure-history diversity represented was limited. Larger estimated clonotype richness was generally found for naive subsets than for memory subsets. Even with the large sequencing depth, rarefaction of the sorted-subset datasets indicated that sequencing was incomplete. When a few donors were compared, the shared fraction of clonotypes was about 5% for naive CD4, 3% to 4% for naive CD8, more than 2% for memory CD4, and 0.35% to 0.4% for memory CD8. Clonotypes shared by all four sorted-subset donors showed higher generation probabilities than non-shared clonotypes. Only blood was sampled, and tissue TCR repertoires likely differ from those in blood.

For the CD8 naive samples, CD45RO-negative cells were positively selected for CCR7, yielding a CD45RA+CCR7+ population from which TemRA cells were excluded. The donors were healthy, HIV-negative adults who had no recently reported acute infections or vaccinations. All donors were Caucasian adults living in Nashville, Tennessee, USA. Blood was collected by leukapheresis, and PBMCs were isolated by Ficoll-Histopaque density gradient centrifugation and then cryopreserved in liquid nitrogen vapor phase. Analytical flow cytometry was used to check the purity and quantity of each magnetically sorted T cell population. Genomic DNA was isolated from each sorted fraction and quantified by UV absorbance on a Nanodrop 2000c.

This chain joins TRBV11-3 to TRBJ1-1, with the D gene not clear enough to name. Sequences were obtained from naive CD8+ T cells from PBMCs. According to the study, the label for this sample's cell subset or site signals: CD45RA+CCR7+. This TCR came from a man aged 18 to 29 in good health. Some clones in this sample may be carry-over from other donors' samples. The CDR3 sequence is CASRDYNTEAFF. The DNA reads TGTGCCAGCAGGGATTATAACACTGAAGCTTTCTTT.